A selection of T cell receptor beta chains follows, all from one sample in a study of identical twins. TCRdb reanalysed the 5' RACE reads using MiXCR and keeps one entry per CDR3 protein. The sample has fewer than 250,000 distinct CDR3 sequences; roughly 7.5% are singletons. The same data also contributed to another study, on yellow fever vaccine responses in identical twins.

The sequenced sample was CD8+ T cells sorted from blood. The receptors come from a woman aged 18 to 35 in good health. Each CDR3 is given with its conserved first and last residue. The D gene is left open where the match is weak. Some rows have no size entry. The others give once, few or many, or a class for an expanded clone.

V gene: TRBV12-3/TRBV12-4
J gene: TRBJ2-1
D gene: TRBD2
clone size: few
CDR3 DNA: TGTGCCAGCAGTCCCGCCGGGACTAGCGGGAGGGGTGAGCAGTTCTTC
CDR3 protein: CASSPAGTSGRGEQFF

V gene: TRBV20-1
J gene: TRBJ2-1
D gene: .
clone size: few
CDR3 DNA: TGCAGTGCTCCGAGATACAATGAGCAGTTCTTC
CDR3 protein: CSAPRYNEQFF

V gene: TRBV9
J gene: TRBJ2-1
D gene: .
clone size: .
CDR3 DNA: TGTGCCAGCAGCGTAGAAGACAATGAGCAGTTCTTC
CDR3 protein: CASSVEDNEQFF

V gene: TRBV12-3/TRBV12-4
J gene: TRBJ2-1
D gene: TRBD2
clone size: few
CDR3 DNA: TGTGCCAGCAGCCACGGGGGGAACTACAATGAGCAGTTCTTC
CDR3 protein: CASSHGGNYNEQFF

V gene: TRBV7-3
J gene: TRBJ2-1
D gene: .
clone size: many
CDR3 DNA: TGTGCCACAAGCTTAATAGAGGGCCTTCAGCAGTTCTTC
CDR3 protein: CATSLIEGLQQFF

V gene: TRBV7-8
J gene: TRBJ2-5
D gene: TRBD1
clone size: many
CDR3 DNA: TGTGCCACCAGCTTTCCGGGACAGCAAGAGACCCAGTACTTC
CDR3 protein: CATSFPGQQETQYF

V gene: TRBV7-2
J gene: TRBJ1-5
D gene: TRBD1
clone size: .
CDR3 DNA: TGTGCCAGCAGCGGGACAGGGACGAGCAATCAGCCCCAGCATTTT
CDR3 protein: CASSGTGTSNQPQHF

V gene: TRBV5-1
J gene: TRBJ2-2
D gene: .
clone size: .
CDR3 DNA: TGCGCCAGCAGCCGAGTTTACAGGGTCTATGATAACACCGGGGAGCTGTTTTTT
CDR3 protein: CASSRVYRVYDNTGELFF

V gene: TRBV4-1
J gene: TRBJ2-3
D gene: .
clone size: .
CDR3 DNA: TGCGCCAGCAGCCAAGTTGGGACAGATACGCAGTATTTT
CDR3 protein: CASSQVGTDTQYF

V gene: TRBV29-1
J gene: TRBJ1-2
D gene: .
clone size: many
CDR3 DNA: TGCAGCGTTGAATCCGACCTGTATGGCTACACCTTC
CDR3 protein: CSVESDLYGYTF

V gene: TRBV2
J gene: TRBJ2-3
D gene: TRBD1
clone size: .
CDR3 DNA: TGTGCCAGCCTCCGGGACAGAGTCACAGATACGCAGTATTTT
CDR3 protein: CASLRDRVTDTQYF

V gene: TRBV21-1
J gene: TRBJ1-5
D gene: .
clone size: many
CDR3 DNA: TGTGCCAGCAGCAAAACGACAGGGGACACGGAGCCCCAGCATTTT
CDR3 protein: CASSKTTGDTEPQHF

V gene: TRBV27
J gene: TRBJ2-1
D gene: .
clone size: few
CDR3 DNA: TGTGCCAGCAGTCCGGGCGGGCCGCAGTTCTTC
CDR3 protein: CASSPGGPQFF

V gene: TRBV24-1
J gene: TRBJ2-1
D gene: TRBD2
clone size: few
CDR3 DNA: TGTGCCACCAGTGACCCGGGACTAGCCCCCAATGAGCAGTTCTTC
CDR3 protein: CATSDPGLAPNEQFF

V gene: TRBV7-9
J gene: TRBJ2-7
D gene: .
clone size: few
CDR3 DNA: TGTGCCAGCAGCAGTGACTTCTACGAGCAGTACTTC
CDR3 protein: CASSSDFYEQYF

V gene: TRBV6-5
J gene: TRBJ1-5
D gene: .
clone size: .
CDR3 DNA: TGTGCCAGCAGTTACTCGACGGGCAGGCCCCAGCATTTT
CDR3 protein: CASSYSTGRPQHF

V gene: TRBV9
J gene: TRBJ2-3
D gene: .
clone size: few
CDR3 DNA: TGTGCCAGCAGCGGAGAGGGACGCGTAGATACGCAGTATTTT
CDR3 protein: CASSGEGRVDTQYF

V gene: TRBV28
J gene: TRBJ2-4
D gene: .
clone size: .
CDR3 DNA: TGTGCCAGCAGGTCCGGACTCAGCCTAGCCAAAAACATTCAGTACTTC
CDR3 protein: CASRSGLSLAKNIQYF

V gene: TRBV11-3
J gene: TRBJ2-1
D gene: TRBD2
clone size: .
CDR3 DNA: TGTGCCAGCAGCCTTGGACTAGACAGCTCCAATGAGCAGTTCTTC
CDR3 protein: CASSLGLDSSNEQFF

V gene: TRBV2
J gene: TRBJ2-7
D gene: .
clone size: many
CDR3 DNA: TGTGCCAGCAGCCCCGGAGCGGCACCAACTTCCGAGCAGTACTTC
CDR3 protein: CASSPGAAPTSEQYF

V gene: TRBV7-9
J gene: TRBJ1-1
D gene: .
clone size: few
CDR3 DNA: TGTGCCAGCAGCACCTCGAACACTGAAGCTTTCTTT
CDR3 protein: CASSTSNTEAFF

V gene: TRBV3-1
J gene: TRBJ2-5
D gene: .
clone size: .
CDR3 DNA: TGTGCCAGCAGCCAAGCGGGACCCGGAGCCGAGACCCAGTACTTC
CDR3 protein: CASSQAGPGAETQYF

V gene: TRBV4-1
J gene: TRBJ2-7
D gene: .
clone size: few
CDR3 DNA: TGCGCCAGCAGCCACCTTTATCCCGCGAGTACCTACGAGCAGTACTTC
CDR3 protein: CASSHLYPASTYEQYF

V gene: TRBV28
J gene: TRBJ2-3
D gene: TRBD2
clone size: many
CDR3 DNA: TGTGCCAGCAGGAGCGGGGGGTTTGTAGATACGCAGTATTTT
CDR3 protein: CASRSGGFVDTQYF

V gene: TRBV3-1
J gene: TRBJ1-1
D gene: .
clone size: many
CDR3 DNA: TGTGCCAGCAGCCAAATTGGAGGGACTGAAGCTTTCTTT
CDR3 protein: CASSQIGGTEAFF

V gene: TRBV19
J gene: TRBJ2-1
D gene: .
clone size: many
CDR3 DNA: TGTGCCAGTAGTATAGGGGGAGCAGTCTACAATGAGCAGTTCTTC
CDR3 protein: CASSIGGAVYNEQFF

V gene: TRBV10-1
J gene: TRBJ1-2
D gene: TRBD1
clone size: .
CDR3 DNA: TGCGCCAGCAGTGACGGGACAGGGGGCGGAGGTGGCTACACCTTC
CDR3 protein: CASSDGTGGGGGYTF

V gene: TRBV6-5
J gene: TRBJ2-2
D gene: .
clone size: few
CDR3 DNA: TGTGCCAGCAGTTACGTTGGGGCAGGAACCGGGGAGCTGTTTTTT
CDR3 protein: CASSYVGAGTGELFF

V gene: TRBV4-1
J gene: TRBJ2-1
D gene: .
clone size: few
CDR3 DNA: TGCGCCAGCAGCCAAGTCCCCCTGGGCTACAATGAGCAGTTCTTC
CDR3 protein: CASSQVPLGYNEQFF